One and the same sample provided the 25 T cell receptor beta chains below, sequenced in a study of blood T cell repertoires in COVID-19. Libraries were prepared by immunoSEQ multiplex PCR; TCRdb keeps only in-frame clonotypes and omits some of them. The table has around 170,000 clones, about 85% seen once. Material for sequencing was peripheral blood. All receptors come from a man aged 55 to 69 with acute or convalescent COVID-19.

The CDR3 sequence is CASGHRGLNNSPLHF. The CDR3 coding sequence is TGTGCCAGCGGACACAGGGGGCTAAATAATTCACCCCTCCACTTT. The chain uses TRBV5-5 and TRBJ1-6; the match to TRBD1 covers 9 bases. This CDR3 comprises 15 residues. The V and J ends lost 7 bases and 5 bases, in that order; junction bases with no gene match: 7. Germline V CDR1 and CDR2: SGHKS, YYEKEE (reference sequence).

J is TRBJ2-5 and V is TRBV5-1; tentatively, D is TRBD1 (6 bases). V was shortened by 4 bases and J by 2 bases, with 15 bases between the two germline ends. The CDR3 is made up of 15 amino acids. CDR1 and CDR2 from the germline V gene are SGHRS and YFSETQ. The DNA for the CDR3 is TGCGCCAGCAGCCTGCAACAGGGACCACAAGAGACCCAGTACTTC. As protein: CASSLQQGPQETQYF.

CDR3 region: CASSLGQHTDTQYF. The CDR3 DNA is TGTGCCAGTTCGCTGGGACAGCACACAGATACGCAGTATTTT. This chain links TRBV6-5 with TRBJ2-3; 7 nucleotides match TRBD1. CDR1 is MNHEY and CDR2 is SVGAGI in the germline V gene. V lost 9 bases to trimming and J lost 2 bases; unmatched junction nucleotides: 8. CDR3 length: 14 amino acids.

Written as DNA, the CDR3 is TGTGCCAGCAGTAGGGCAGGGGTTGGTGGCTACACCTTC. It translates to CASSRAGVGGYTF. The chain carries TRBV12-3 or TRBV12-4 and TRBJ1-2, with D perhaps matching TRBD1 (6 bases). The CDR3 has 13 residues. V was trimmed by 5 bases and J by 7 bases, leaving 14 bases between them.

This chain joins TRBV6-5 and TRBJ2-7; D remains ambiguous. V dropped 0 bases and J dropped 4 bases, with 4 bases sitting between them. The CDR3 has 12 amino acids. CDR1 and CDR2 from the germline V gene are MNHEY and SVGAGI. The CDR3 region has the DNA TGTGCCAGCAGTTACTCCTTATACGAGCAGTACTTC. Translating it yields CASSYSLYEQYF.

This chain connects TRBV2 to TRBJ1-1; D may be TRBD1 (5 bases). Germline-derived CDR1 and CDR2 are SNHLY and FYNNEI. V was trimmed by 7 bases and J by 1 base, leaving 19 bases between them. The CDR3 runs 16 residues. CDR3 DNA sequence: TGTGCCAGCACCATAGAACAGGTTACGGGGAACACTGAAGCTTTCTTT. This sequence encodes CASTIEQVTGNTEAFF. Looking up the rest from reference TRBV2 and TRBJ1-1 gives the full variable domain: EPEVTQTPSHQVTQMGQEVILRCVPISNHLYFYWYRQILGQKVEFLVSFYNNEISEKSEIFDDQFSVERPDGSNFTLKIRSTKLEDSAMYFCASTIEQVTGNTEAFFGQGTRLTVV.

The gene calls are TRBV21-1 and TRBJ1-2. TRBV21-1 constitutes a pseudogene. The CDR3 has 14 amino acids. The CDR3 DNA reads TGTGCCAGCAGCAAATACTTGCGGTCTATGGGCTACACCTTC. Its translation is CASSKYLRSMGYTF.

The table lists this clone with a count of one. V usage is TRBV19 and J usage is TRBJ1-1; D is unclear. This CDR3 region has 16 residues. Germline loops: CDR1 LNHDA, CDR2 SQIVND (reference sequence). The V gene lost 3 bases and the J gene lost 3 bases, with 17 bases spanning the gap. CDR3 amino acids: CASSIRGREHDTEAFF. CDR3 nucleotide sequence: TGTGCCAGTAGTATCCGGGGAAGAGAACACGACACTGAAGCTTTCTTT.

This clone has a handful of counts. CDR3 in amino acids: CASSLGTDPRDTQYF. The DNA of the CDR3 is TGCGCCAGCAGCTTGGGGACAGACCCTCGGGATACGCAGTATTTT. The V and J genes are TRBV5-1 and TRBJ2-3; D may be TRBD1 (6 bases). The germline V and J ends were trimmed by 0 bases and 6 bases, with 14 bases remaining between them. The V gene's germline CDR1 is SGHRS and CDR2 YFSETQ. This CDR3 comprises 15 residues.

The J gene is TRBJ2-7, the V gene TRBV7-6; TRBD1 is a possible D gene (6 bases). The CDR3 totals 16 residues. In germline, CDR1 is SGHVS, CDR2 FNYEAQ. With 1 base removed from V and 2 bases from J, the gap between germline ends came to 15 bases. The CDR3 nucleotides are TGTGCCAGCAGCTTAGGGGCAGGGGCCGACACCTACGAGCAGTACGTC. Protein: CASSLGAGADTYEQYV.

This chain joins TRBV24-1 and TRBJ2-3; 7 bases fit TRBD1. The CDR3 contains 16 residues. V lost 3 bases, J lost 7 bases, and 12 bases stayed unmatched. Per germline, CDR1 KGHDR and CDR2 SFDVKD. DNA for the CDR3: TGTGCCACCAGTGATCCACCACGGGACAGTTCCCATACGCAGTATTTT. Translation: CATSDPPRDSSHTQYF.

The genes are TRBV3-1 (or the pseudogene TRBV3-2) and TRBJ2-3; 7 nucleotides agree with TRBD2. CDR1 and CDR2 from the germline V gene are LGHDT and YNNKEL (reference sequence). The CDR3 spans 17 residues. V gave up 4 bases and J gave up 0 bases; unmatched junction bases: 10. CDR3 nucleotide sequence: TGTGCCAGCAGCCCCCCAGTATCAGCGGGGAGCACAGATACGCAGTATTTT. It translates to CASSPPVSAGSTDTQYF.

The chain couples TRBV6-1 to TRBJ2-3, with 10 positions matching TRBD2. Germline CDR1 MNHNS, CDR2 SASEGT. CDR3 size: 16 residues. Trimming at V came to 0 bases and at J to 6 bases, leaving 6 bases not matched to a gene. The CDR3 protein is CASSEAYAAGGDTQYF. CDR3 DNA: TGTGCCAGCAGTGAAGCATACGCAGCGGGAGGGGATACGCAGTATTTT.

The V call is TRBV5-8, the J call TRBJ1-1; weak D call: TRBD1 (5 bases). CDR3 size: 13 residues. Germline V gene lookup returns CDR1 SGHTS and CDR2 YDEGEE. The V end was cut by 10 bases, the J end by 1 base, with 14 bases between. Here the CDR3 DNA reads TGTGCCTCAGCGTGGGGCAGGAACACTGAAGCTTTCTTT. Its protein is CASAWGRNTEAFF. Looking up the rest from reference TRBV5-8 and TRBJ1-1 gives the full variable domain: EAGVTQSPTHLIKTRGQQATLRCSPISGHTSVYWYQQALGLGLQFLLWYDEGEERNRGNFPPRFSGRQFPNYSSELNVNALELEDSALYLCASAWGRNTEAFFGQGTRLTVV.

The chain is built from TRBV18 and TRBJ2-1; 8 bases map to TRBD2. Trimming at V came to 1 base and at J to 2 bases, leaving 4 bases not matched to a gene. Looked up from germline, CDR1 is KGHSH and CDR2 is LQKENI. The CDR3 contains 16 residues. Here the CDR3 DNA reads TGTGCCAGCTCACCACAGAGCGGGGGCGCCTACAATGAGCAGTTCTTC. Its translation: CASSPQSGGAYNEQFF.

The chain joins TRBV5-1 to TRBJ1-2; 9 bases line up with TRBD1. The V segment lost 4 bases and the J segment 2 bases; nucleotides outside the gene matches: 9. The CDR3 consists of 16 residues. The germline gives CDR1 SGHRS, CDR2 YFSETQ. The CDR3 here is CASSHRDRELNYGYTF. CDR3 DNA sequence: TGCGCCAGCAGCCACCGGGACAGGGAGCTGAACTATGGCTACACCTTC.

This chain uses TRBV6-2 or TRBV6-3 with TRBJ1-2, with 7 bases lining up with TRBD1. V trimming: 5 bases; J trimming: 0 bases; junction bases outside the gene matches: 6. The V gene's germline CDR1 is MNHEY and CDR2 SVGEGT. This CDR3 is 15 amino acids long. CDR3 DNA sequence: TGTGCCAGCAGTAAGTGGACAGGAGCTAACTATGGCTACACCTTC. Its translation: CASSKWTGANYGYTF.

CDR3 in DNA: TGTGCCAGTAGTACCAGCTCCTACGAGCAGTACTTC. Translated: CASSTSSYEQYF. This chain connects TRBV19 to TRBJ2-7, with D hard to call. The CDR3 sequence is 12 residues long. Germline CDR1 reads LNHDA; CDR2 reads SQIVND (reference sequence). The V gene lost 4 bases and the J gene lost 0 bases, with 4 bases spanning the gap.

The rearrangement joins TRBV3-1 (or the pseudogene TRBV3-2) to TRBJ2-3; TRBD2 matches 15 bases. With 4 bases clipped from V and 3 bases from J, the junction kept 2 bases outside the gene matches. CDR1 and CDR2 from the germline V gene are LGHDT and YNNKEL (reference sequence). The CDR3 runs 16 residues. CDR3 loop: CASSLGTSGGTDTQYF. CDR3 DNA sequence: TGTGCCAGCAGCCTAGGGACTAGCGGGGGGACAGATACGCAGTATTTT.

This sequence joins TRBV19 and TRBJ2-5; D unresolved. CDR1 LNHDA and CDR2 SQIVND come from the germline V gene (reference sequence). The length of the CDR3 is 13 residues. The V and J ends lost 1 base and 3 bases respectively, with 6 bases between them. The CDR3: CASSIVGKETQYF. CDR3 DNA sequence: TGTGCCAGTAGTATAGTCGGTAAAGAGACCCAGTACTTC.

This clone was seen only a few times. This CDR3 reads CASSDSSFTGARNGYTF. Here the CDR3 DNA reads TGTGCCAGCAGTGACTCGAGTTTTACAGGGGCGCGGAATGGCTACACCTTC. This chain links TRBV6-4 with TRBJ1-2, with 7 bases identical to TRBD1. The CDR3 length is 17 residues. CDR1 is MRHNA and CDR2 is SNTAGT in the germline V gene. V was pared by 0 bases and J by 6 bases, with 13 bases of the junction left unmatched.

A single count supports this clone. This rearrangement joins TRBV3-1 (or the pseudogene TRBV3-2) to TRBJ1-4, with 7 positions matching TRBD1. Looked up from germline, CDR1 is LGHDT and CDR2 is YNNKEL (reference sequence). V trimming: 6 bases; J trimming: 3 bases; junction bases outside the gene matches: 4. This CDR3 spans 14 amino acids. The CDR3 DNA reads TGTGCCAGCAGTTCCGGGACAGCTAATGAAAAACTGTTTTTT. It is translated as CASSSGTANEKLFF.

This clone was observed a handful of times. This rearrangement joins TRBV21-1 to TRBJ1-1; whether TRBD1, the table's D call, matches the DNA was not checked. TRBV21-1 is a pseudogene segment. The CDR3 has 12 amino acids. The CDR3 spells CASTDSDTEAFF. The CDR3, as DNA: TGTGCCAGCACAGACAGTGACACTGAAGCTTTCTTT.

This clone appeared once. V gene TRBV10-3 combines with J gene TRBJ2-7, with 8 positions matching TRBD1. The trim removed 10 bases at V and 3 bases at J, leaving 11 bases unmatched. The CDR3 contains 14 residues. Germline CDR1 is ENHRY and CDR2 is SYGVKD. Here the CDR3 reads CATFETGASYEQYF. In DNA form, the CDR3 reads TGTGCCACTTTCGAGACAGGGGCAAGCTACGAGCAGTACTTC.

This chain uses TRBV27 with TRBJ1-5; a possible D gene is TRBD1 (5 bases). CDR1 is MNHEY and CDR2 is SMNVEV in the germline V gene (reference sequence). This CDR3 comprises 13 residues. V lost 7 bases, J lost 2 bases, and 9 bases lay in between. CDR3 in amino acids: CASTTGGNQPQHF. CDR3 nucleotide sequence: TGTGCCAGCACCACGGGGGGCAATCAGCCCCAGCATTTT.